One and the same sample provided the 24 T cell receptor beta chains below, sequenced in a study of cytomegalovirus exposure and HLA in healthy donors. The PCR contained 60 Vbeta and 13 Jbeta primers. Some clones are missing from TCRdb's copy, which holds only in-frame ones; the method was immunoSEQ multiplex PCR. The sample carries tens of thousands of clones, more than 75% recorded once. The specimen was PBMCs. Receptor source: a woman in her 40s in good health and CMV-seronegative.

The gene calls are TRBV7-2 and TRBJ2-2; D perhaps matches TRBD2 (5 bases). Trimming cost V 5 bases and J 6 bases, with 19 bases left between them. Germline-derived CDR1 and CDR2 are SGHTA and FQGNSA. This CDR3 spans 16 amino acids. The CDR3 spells CASSPRTSSGSGELFF. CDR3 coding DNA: TGTGCCAGCAGCCCGCGTACAAGCAGCGGTTCCGGGGAGCTGTTTTTT.

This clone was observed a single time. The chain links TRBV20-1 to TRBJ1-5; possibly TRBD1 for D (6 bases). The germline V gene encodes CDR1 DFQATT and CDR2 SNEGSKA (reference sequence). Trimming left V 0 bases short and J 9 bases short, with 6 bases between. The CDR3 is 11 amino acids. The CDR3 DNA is TGCAGTGCTAGAGACAGGGGGCCCCAGCATTTT. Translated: CSARDRGPQHF.

The CDR3 reads CASYAERGTDTQYF. The CDR3 nucleotides are TGTGCCAGCTACGCAGAGCGGGGCACAGATACGCAGTATTTT. The genes are TRBV18 and TRBJ2-3, with TRBD2 as a possible D gene (6 bases). The CDR3 has 14 residues. V gave up 7 bases and J gave up 1 base, with 12 bases separating them. CDR1 and CDR2 from the germline V gene are KGHSH and LQKENI.

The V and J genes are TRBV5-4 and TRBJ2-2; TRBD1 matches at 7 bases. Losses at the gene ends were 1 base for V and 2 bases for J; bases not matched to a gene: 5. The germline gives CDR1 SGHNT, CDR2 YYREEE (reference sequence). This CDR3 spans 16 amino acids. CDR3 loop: CASSLRQGTNTGELFF. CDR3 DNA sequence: TGTGCCAGCAGCTTGAGACAGGGTACCAACACCGGGGAGCTGTTTTTT. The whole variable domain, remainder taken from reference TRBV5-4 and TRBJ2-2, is ETGVTQSPTHLIKTRGQQVTLRCSSQSGHNTVSWYQQALGQGPQFIFQYYREEENGRGNFPPRFSGLQFPNYSSELNVNALELDDSALYLCASSLRQGTNTGELFFGEGSRLTVL.

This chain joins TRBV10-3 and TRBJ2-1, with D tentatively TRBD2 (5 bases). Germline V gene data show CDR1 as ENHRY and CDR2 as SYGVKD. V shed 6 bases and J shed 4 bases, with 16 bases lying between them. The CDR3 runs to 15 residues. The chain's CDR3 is CAIRTLRGRYNEQFF. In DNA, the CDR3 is TGTGCCATCAGGACTTTGAGAGGGCGGTACAATGAGCAGTTCTTC.

CDR3 sequence reads: CAWRGTGVSYEQYF. The CDR3 DNA is TGTGCCTGGAGGGGGACAGGGGTTAGTTACGAGCAGTACTTC. The V call is TRBV30, the J call TRBJ2-5, with 10 nucleotides matching TRBD1. TRBJ2-7 explains the end of the DNA better; the J call may be wrong. The CDR3 runs 14 residues. Germline CDR1 and CDR2: GTSNPN and SVGIG (reference sequence).

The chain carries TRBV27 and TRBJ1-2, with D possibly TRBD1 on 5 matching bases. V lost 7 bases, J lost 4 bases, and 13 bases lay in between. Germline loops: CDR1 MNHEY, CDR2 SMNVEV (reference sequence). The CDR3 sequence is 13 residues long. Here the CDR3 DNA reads TGTGCCAGCATGACAGTTTTGGGCTATGGCTACACCTTC. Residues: CASMTVLGYGYTF.

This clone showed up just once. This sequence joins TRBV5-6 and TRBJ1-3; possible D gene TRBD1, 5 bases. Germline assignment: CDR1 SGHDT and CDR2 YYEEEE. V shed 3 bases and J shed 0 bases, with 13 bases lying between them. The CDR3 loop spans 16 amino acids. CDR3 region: CASSYRDWDSGNTIYF. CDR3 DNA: TGTGCCAGCAGCTACCGGGACTGGGACTCTGGAAACACCATATATTTT.

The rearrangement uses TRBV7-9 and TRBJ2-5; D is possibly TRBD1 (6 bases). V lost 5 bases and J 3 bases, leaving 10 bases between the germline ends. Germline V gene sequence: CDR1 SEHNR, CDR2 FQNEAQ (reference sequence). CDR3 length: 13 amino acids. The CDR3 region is CASSSHREETQYF. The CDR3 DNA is TGTGCCAGCAGCAGTCACAGGGAAGAGACCCAGTACTTC. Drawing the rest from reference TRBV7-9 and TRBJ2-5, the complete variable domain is DTGVSQNPRHKITKRGQNVTFRCDPISEHNRLYWYRQTLGQGPEFLTYFQNEAQLEKSRLLSDRFSAERPKGSFSTLEIQRTEQGDSAMYLCASSSHREETQYFGPGTRLLVL.

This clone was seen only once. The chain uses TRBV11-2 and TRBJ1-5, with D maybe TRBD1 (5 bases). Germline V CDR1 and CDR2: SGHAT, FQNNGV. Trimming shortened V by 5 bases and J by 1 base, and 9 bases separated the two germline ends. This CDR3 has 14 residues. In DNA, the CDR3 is TGTGCCAGCAGCCAGGGCAGAAGCAATCAGCCCCAGCATTTT. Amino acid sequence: CASSQGRSNQPQHF.

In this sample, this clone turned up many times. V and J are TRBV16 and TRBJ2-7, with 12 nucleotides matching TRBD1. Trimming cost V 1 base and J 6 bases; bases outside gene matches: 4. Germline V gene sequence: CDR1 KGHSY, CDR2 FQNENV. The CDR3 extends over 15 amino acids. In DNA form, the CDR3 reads TGTGCCAGCAGCCAATGGGACAGGGGGCGCGGCGAGCAGTACTTC. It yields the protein CASSQWDRGRGEQYF.

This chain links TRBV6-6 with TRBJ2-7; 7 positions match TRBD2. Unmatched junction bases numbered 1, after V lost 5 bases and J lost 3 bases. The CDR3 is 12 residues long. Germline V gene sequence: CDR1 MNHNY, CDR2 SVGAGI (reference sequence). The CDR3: CASSPGGYEQYF. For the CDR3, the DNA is TGTGCCAGCAGTCCGGGAGGCTACGAGCAGTACTTC.

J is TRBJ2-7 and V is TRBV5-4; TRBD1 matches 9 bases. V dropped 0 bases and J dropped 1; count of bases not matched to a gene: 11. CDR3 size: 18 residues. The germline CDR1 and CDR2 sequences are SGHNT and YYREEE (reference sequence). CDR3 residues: CASSLGGGTGGGSYEQYF. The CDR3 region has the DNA TGTGCCAGCAGCTTGGGGGGGGGTACAGGGGGCGGGTCCTACGAGCAGTACTTC.

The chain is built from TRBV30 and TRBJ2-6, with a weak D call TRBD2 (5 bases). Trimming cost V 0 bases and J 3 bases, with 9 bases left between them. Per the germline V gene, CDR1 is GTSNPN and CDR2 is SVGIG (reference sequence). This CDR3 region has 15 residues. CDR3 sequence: CAWSVRGGGANVLTF. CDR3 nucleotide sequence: TGTGCCTGGAGTGTAAGAGGAGGTGGGGCCAACGTCCTGACTTTC.

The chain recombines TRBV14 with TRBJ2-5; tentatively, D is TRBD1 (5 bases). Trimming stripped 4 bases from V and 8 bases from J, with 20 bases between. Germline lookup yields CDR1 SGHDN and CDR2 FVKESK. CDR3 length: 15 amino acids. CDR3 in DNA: TGTGCCAGCAGCCGACAGATGGGGCAGTTCGATACCCAGTACTTC. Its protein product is CASSRQMGQFDTQYF.

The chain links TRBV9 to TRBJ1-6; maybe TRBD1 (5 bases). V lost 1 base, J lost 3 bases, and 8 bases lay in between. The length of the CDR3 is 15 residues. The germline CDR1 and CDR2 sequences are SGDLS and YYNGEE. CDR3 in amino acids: CASSVLGDYNSPLHF. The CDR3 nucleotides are TGTGCCAGCAGCGTATTAGGGGACTATAATTCACCCCTCCACTTT.

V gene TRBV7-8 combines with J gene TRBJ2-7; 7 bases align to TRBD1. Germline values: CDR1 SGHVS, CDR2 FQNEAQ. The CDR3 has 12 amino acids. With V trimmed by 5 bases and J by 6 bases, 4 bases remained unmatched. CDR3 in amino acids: CASSQGDSEQYF. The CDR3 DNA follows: TGTGCCAGCAGCCAGGGGGACAGCGAGCAGTACTTC.

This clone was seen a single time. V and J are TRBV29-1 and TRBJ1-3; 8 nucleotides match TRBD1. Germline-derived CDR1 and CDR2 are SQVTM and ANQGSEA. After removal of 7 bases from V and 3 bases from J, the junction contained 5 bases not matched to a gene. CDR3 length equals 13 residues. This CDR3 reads CSGTGSYGNTIYF. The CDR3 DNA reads TGCAGCGGGACAGGGTCCTATGGAAACACCATATATTTT.

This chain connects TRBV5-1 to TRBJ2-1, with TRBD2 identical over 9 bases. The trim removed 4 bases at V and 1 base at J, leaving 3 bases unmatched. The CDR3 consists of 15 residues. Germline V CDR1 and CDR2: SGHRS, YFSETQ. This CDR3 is CASSLAGSSYNEQFF. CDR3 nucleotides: TGCGCCAGCAGCCTAGCGGGGAGTTCCTACAATGAGCAGTTCTTC.

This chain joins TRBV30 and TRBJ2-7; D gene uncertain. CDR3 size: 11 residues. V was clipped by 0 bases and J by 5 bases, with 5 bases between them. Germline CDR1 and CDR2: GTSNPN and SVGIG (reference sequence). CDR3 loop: CAWSVLNEQYF. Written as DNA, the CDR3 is TGTGCCTGGAGTGTACTTAACGAGCAGTACTTC.

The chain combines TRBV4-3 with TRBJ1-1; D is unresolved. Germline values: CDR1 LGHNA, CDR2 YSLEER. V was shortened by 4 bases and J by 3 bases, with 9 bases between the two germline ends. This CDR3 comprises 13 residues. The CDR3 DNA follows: TGCGCCAGCAGCCTTAAATCTGACACTGAAGCTTTCTTT. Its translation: CASSLKSDTEAFF.

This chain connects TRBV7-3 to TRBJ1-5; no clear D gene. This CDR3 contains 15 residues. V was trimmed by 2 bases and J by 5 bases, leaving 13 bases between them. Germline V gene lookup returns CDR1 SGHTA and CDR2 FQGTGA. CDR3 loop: CASSLFHGQDQPQHF. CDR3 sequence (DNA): TGTGCCAGCAGCTTATTTCATGGTCAGGATCAGCCCCAGCATTTT. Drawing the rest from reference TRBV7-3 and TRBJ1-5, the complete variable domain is GAGVSQTPSNKVTEKGKYVELRCDPISGHTALYWYRQSLGQGPEFLIYFQGTGAADDSGLPNDRFFAVRPEGSVSTLKIQRTERGDSAVYLCASSLFHGQDQPQHFGDGTRLSIL.

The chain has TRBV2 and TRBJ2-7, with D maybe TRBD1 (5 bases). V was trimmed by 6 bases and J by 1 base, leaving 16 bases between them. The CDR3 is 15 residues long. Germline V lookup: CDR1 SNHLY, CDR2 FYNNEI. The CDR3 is CASRSGLRSSYEQYF. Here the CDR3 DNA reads TGTGCCAGCAGGTCAGGGTTAAGGAGTTCCTACGAGCAGTACTTC. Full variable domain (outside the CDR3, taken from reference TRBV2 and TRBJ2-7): EPEVTQTPSHQVTQMGQEVILRCVPISNHLYFYWYRQILGQKVEFLVSFYNNEISEKSEIFDDQFSVERPDGSNFTLKIRSTKLEDSAMYFCASRSGLRSSYEQYFGPGTRLTVT.

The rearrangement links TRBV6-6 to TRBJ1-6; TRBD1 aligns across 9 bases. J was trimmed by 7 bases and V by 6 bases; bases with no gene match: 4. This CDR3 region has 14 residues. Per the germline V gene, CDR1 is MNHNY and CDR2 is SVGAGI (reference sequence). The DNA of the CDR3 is TGTGCCAGCAGGGCCGGGACAGGGAATTCACCCCTCCACTTT. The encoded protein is CASRAGTGNSPLHF.